Each of the 26 T cell receptor beta chains below was sequenced from the same sample in a study of cytomegalovirus exposure and HLA in healthy donors. This PCR relied on a set of 60 Vbeta primers and 13 Jbeta primers. Sequenced by immunoSEQ multiplex PCR; TCRdb stores in-frame clones only, minus some. The table shows about 120,000 clones, with roughly a tenth occurring only once. Sequencing was done on a sample of PBMCs. All receptors derive from a woman aged 18-35 years in good health and CMV-seropositive.

The chain has TRBV5-6 and TRBJ2-3; D gene unclear. V lost 4 bases to trimming and J lost 7 bases, with 7 bases between them. Germline V gives CDR1 SGHDT, CDR2 YYEEEE. The CDR3 sequence is 11 residues long. Here the CDR3 reads CASSRDNTQYF. The CDR3 nucleotides read TGTGCCAGCAGCCGAGATAATACGCAGTATTTT.

The chain carries TRBV10-2 and TRBJ1-1; D is unclear. The V gene lost 2 bases and the J gene lost 6 bases, with 7 bases spanning the gap. This CDR3 comprises 12 residues. Germline V gene sequence: CDR1 WSHSY, CDR2 SAAADI. The CDR3 region is CASSEGRSEAFF. The CDR3, as DNA: TGCGCCAGCAGTGAGGGCAGGTCTGAAGCTTTCTTT.

The CDR3 bases are TGTGCCAGCAGCCGCACCTTGGGACAGCTCGAGACCCAGTACTTC. It specifies CASSRTLGQLETQYF. The genes are TRBV2 and TRBJ2-5, with 7 positions matching TRBD1. This CDR3 spans 15 amino acids. The J segment lost 5 bases and the V segment lost 6 bases, leaving 12 bases of the junction unmatched. Germline CDR1 is SNHLY and CDR2 is FYNNEI.

The chain joins TRBV7-2 to TRBJ1-1, with D possibly being TRBD1 (5 bases). CDR1 is SGHTA and CDR2 is FQGNSA in the germline V gene. CDR3 size: 14 residues. Trimming took off 6 bases at V and 5 bases at J, with 16 bases between the two ends. For the CDR3, the DNA is TGTGCCAGCAGTTTTCGGGGGGGTGGGACTGAAGCTTTCTTT. It specifies CASSFRGGGTEAFF. The whole variable domain, filled in from reference TRBV7-2 and TRBJ1-1, reads GAGVSQSPSNKVTEKGKDVELRCDPISGHTALYWYRQSLGQGLEFLIYFQGNSAPDKSGLPSDRFSAERTGGSVSTLTIQRTQQEDSAVYLCASSFRGGGTEAFFGQGTRLTVV.

In its sample, this clone was seen a few times. J is TRBJ1-2 and V is TRBV7-8, with a weak D call TRBD1 (5 bases). The germline V gene encodes CDR1 SGHVS and CDR2 FQNEAQ. V shed 3 bases and J shed 6 bases, with 11 bases lying between them. The CDR3 is made up of 13 amino acids. Here the CDR3 reads CASSFGHSDGYTF. Here the CDR3 DNA reads TGTGCCAGCAGCTTCGGACACTCCGATGGCTACACCTTC.

This clone was recorded a few times. The chain uses TRBV6-1 and TRBJ1-1; D possibly corresponds to TRBD1 (5 bases). Germline V gene lookup returns CDR1 MNHNS and CDR2 SASEGT. The CDR3 is 14 residues long. V gave up 2 bases and J gave up 4 bases, with 11 bases separating them. CDR3 sequence reads: CASSERWGGTEAFF. For the CDR3, the DNA is TGTGCCAGCAGTGAAAGATGGGGCGGCACTGAAGCTTTCTTT.

This clone was picked up a small number of times. The V gene is TRBV30, the J gene TRBJ2-5, with D maybe TRBD2 (5 bases). The germline V and J ends were trimmed by 3 bases and 3 bases, with 17 bases remaining between them. CDR1 GTSNPN and CDR2 SVGIG come from the germline V gene (reference sequence). The CDR3 has 15 residues. The DNA for the CDR3 is TGTGCCTGGAGCCCGGGAAATGTTTTGAAAGAGACCCAGTACTTC. Protein product: CAWSPGNVLKETQYF.

The CDR3 sequence: CASSPAGPPDTQYF. The CDR3, as DNA: TGTGCCAGCTCCCCCGCGGGCCCGCCAGATACGCAGTATTTT. The chain is built from TRBV18 and TRBJ2-3; D possibly corresponds to TRBD2 (5 bases). Per germline, CDR1 KGHSH and CDR2 LQKENI. CDR3 length equals 14 residues. Trimming removed 6 bases at V and 4 bases at J, with 14 bases between.

This chain connects TRBV30 to TRBJ2-5; perhaps TRBD2 as D (6 bases). Germline lookup yields CDR1 GTSNPN and CDR2 SVGIG (reference sequence). Trimming took 1 base from V and 1 from J, leaving 10 bases between them. This CDR3 comprises 14 residues. CDR3 residues: CAWSEGLVQETQYF. CDR3 nucleotide sequence: TGTGCCTGGAGTGAGGGACTGGTCCAAGAGACCCAGTACTTC.

This sequence joins TRBV19 and TRBJ2-7; 13 bases line up with TRBD2. CDR1 LNHDA and CDR2 SQIVND come from the germline V gene (reference sequence). J lost 3 bases, V lost 5 bases, and 13 bases had no gene match. The CDR3 length is 18 residues. This chain's CDR3 is CASSSPGTSGIGIYEQYF. CDR3 bases: TGTGCCAGTAGTTCTCCCGGGACTAGCGGGATTGGAATCTACGAGCAGTACTTC. Drawing the rest from reference TRBV19 and TRBJ2-7, the complete variable domain is DGGITQSPKYLFRKEGQNVTLSCEQNLNHDAMYWYRQDPGQGLRLIYYSQIVNDFQKGDIAEGYSVSREKKESFPLTVTSAQKNPTAFYLCASSSPGTSGIGIYEQYFGPGTRLTVT.

J is TRBJ2-1 and V is TRBV29-1; the match to TRBD2 covers 7 bases. The CDR3 covers 13 residues. V trimming: 3 bases; J trimming: 7 bases; junction bases outside the gene matches: 6. Germline V CDR1 and CDR2: SQVTM, ANQGSEA. Here the CDR3 DNA reads TGCAGCGTTGAGGGCGGGAGTCAGAATGAGCAGTTCTTC. Its protein product is CSVEGGSQNEQFF.

V and J are TRBV30 and TRBJ1-6; D is ambiguous. The CDR3 length is 14 residues. Germline loops: CDR1 GTSNPN, CDR2 SVGIG (reference sequence). V lost 6 bases, J lost 8 bases, and 17 bases lay in between. The CDR3 DNA reads TGTGCCTGTAGTACTGGGCCGATCGATTCACCCCTCCACTTT. Translation gives CACSTGPIDSPLHF.

This clone came up a few times. The chain recombines TRBV13 with TRBJ2-5; TRBD2 aligns across 13 bases. V dropped 2 bases and J dropped 3; count of bases not matched to a gene: 9. This CDR3 spans 18 amino acids. The germline gives CDR1 PRHDT, CDR2 FYEKMQ (reference sequence). The CDR3 is CASSLKSGLAGVKETQYF. The DNA of the CDR3 is TGTGCCAGCAGCTTAAAATCCGGACTAGCGGGAGTAAAAGAGACCCAGTACTTC.

Note on this clone: The sample contains more than one DNA sequence encoding this CDR3. This sequence joins TRBV4-1 and TRBJ2-7; 7 bases agree with TRBD2. There are 15 residues in the CDR3. V trimming: 3 bases; J trimming: 0 bases; junction bases outside the gene matches: 5. The V gene's germline CDR1 is MGHRA and CDR2 YSYEKL. The CDR3 loop reads CASSQGGLPSYEQYF. The DNA of the CDR3 is TGCGCCAGCAGCCAGGGGGGACTACCCTCCTACGAGCAGTACTTC.

This CDR3 is CASSLEGGGSYEQYF. Written as DNA, the CDR3 is TGCGCCAGCAGCTTGGAGGGAGGGGGCTCCTACGAGCAGTACTTC. This chain links TRBV5-1 with TRBJ2-7; the D gene is possibly TRBD2 (7 bases). Germline lookup yields CDR1 SGHRS and CDR2 YFSETQ. The CDR3 length is 15 residues. Trimming cost V 0 bases and J 0 bases, with 10 bases left between them. The full variable domain, completed using reference TRBV5-1 and TRBJ2-7, is KAGVTQTPRYLIKTRGQQVTLSCSPISGHRSVSWYQQTPGQGLQFLFEYFSETQRNKGNFPGRFSGRQFSNSRSEMNVSTLELGDSALYLCASSLEGGGSYEQYFGPGTRLTVT.

This clone was detected only a few times. CDR3 protein: CASRRKQGAVAEAFF. The CDR3 nucleotides read TGTGCCAGCAGGAGAAAACAGGGGGCGGTGGCTGAAGCTTTCTTT. The chain is built from TRBV6-1 and TRBJ1-1; TRBD1 agrees at 9 bases. The J segment lost 6 bases and the V segment lost 6 bases, leaving 11 bases of the junction unmatched. This CDR3 has 15 amino acids. From germline, CDR1 is MNHNS and CDR2 SASEGT.

CDR3 DNA: TGTGCCAGCAGCTTAGCGCTTTTAGCGGGAGGGGCTAATGAGCAGTTCTTC. Amino acids: CASSLALLAGGANEQFF. The chain employs TRBV7-2 and TRBJ2-1; TRBD2 agrees at 11 bases. V lost 0 bases to trimming and J lost 7 bases; unmatched junction nucleotides: 8. This CDR3 has 17 residues. In germline, CDR1 is SGHTA, CDR2 FQGNSA.

This clone was seen only a few times. DNA for the CDR3: TGTGCCAGCTCACTCGCGGGGCAGGGGGAGAGCGGACTAATGAACACTGAAGCTTTCTTT. This gives the protein CASSLAGQGESGLMNTEAFF. The chain employs TRBV18 and TRBJ1-1; TRBD1 agrees at 7 bases. Germline CDR1 is KGHSH and CDR2 is LQKENI. V gave up 4 bases and J gave up 0 bases; unmatched junction bases: 20. There are 20 residues in the CDR3.

This chain uses TRBV27 with TRBJ2-7, with 9 bases aligning to TRBD2. The CDR3 is 16 residues long. Germline values: CDR1 MNHEY, CDR2 SMNVEV (reference sequence). V was pared by 0 bases and J by 2 bases, with 5 bases of the junction left unmatched. The CDR3 DNA follows: TGTGCCAGCAGTTTATCAGGTCTAGCGGGGACCTACGAGCAGTACTTC. Protein: CASSLSGLAGTYEQYF.

This clone was counted a few times. V usage is TRBV5-4 and J usage is TRBJ1-2, with 9 bases lining up with TRBD1. V dropped 4 bases and J dropped 3; count of bases not matched to a gene: 13. The CDR3 contains 17 residues. The germline CDR1 and CDR2 sequences are SGHNT and YYREEE (reference sequence). The CDR3 bases are TGTGCCAGCAGCCATAGACCCCCGGGACAGGGTGACTATGGCTACACCTTC. Amino acids: CASSHRPPGQGDYGYTF.

The table lists this clone with a few counts. V gene TRBV7-9 combines with J gene TRBJ1-1; D not certain. Germline V gives CDR1 SEHNR, CDR2 FQNEAQ (reference sequence). The CDR3 consists of 11 residues. With 1 base removed from V and 6 bases from J, the gap between germline ends came to 3 bases. The CDR3 nucleotides read TGTGCCAGCAGCTTAGTCTCTGAAGCTTTCTTT. It translates to CASSLVSEAFF.

This clone was detected a few times. Here the CDR3 reads CASSDTSGRDTQYF. The CDR3 bases are TGTGCCAGCAGTGATACTAGCGGGAGGGATACGCAGTATTTT. This chain uses TRBV2 with TRBJ2-3; 12 bases are shared with TRBD2. The CDR3 contains 14 residues. With V trimmed by 3 bases and J by 6 bases, 1 base remained unmatched. Germline V lookup: CDR1 SNHLY, CDR2 FYNNEI. Looking up the rest from reference TRBV2 and TRBJ2-3 gives the full variable domain: EPEVTQTPSHQVTQMGQEVILRCVPISNHLYFYWYRQILGQKVEFLVSFYNNEISEKSEIFDDQFSVERPDGSNFTLKIRSTKLEDSAMYFCASSDTSGRDTQYFGPGTRLTVL.

The rearrangement joins TRBV5-4 to TRBJ1-2; D gene ambiguous. CDR1 SGHNT and CDR2 YYREEE come from the germline V gene (reference sequence). Trimming left V 0 bases short and J 14 bases short, with 14 bases between. This CDR3 spans 12 amino acids. The CDR3 sequence: CASSLASGFGTF. The CDR3 nucleotides read TGTGCCAGCAGCTTGGCTAGTGGCTTCGGAACCTTC.

The rearrangement uses TRBV11-1 and TRBJ2-5; TRBD2 matches 10 bases. Trimming took 5 bases from V and 0 from J; bases not matched to a gene: 3. Germline V gene sequence: CDR1 SGHAT, CDR2 FQDESV (reference sequence). The CDR3 consists of 15 residues. DNA for the CDR3: TGTGCCAGCAGCCCCGGGACTAGCGACCAAGAGACCCAGTACTTC. It codes for CASSPGTSDQETQYF.

This clone was detected only a few times. This sequence joins TRBV2 and TRBJ2-2, with D possibly matching TRBD1 (5 bases). CDR1 is SNHLY, CDR2 FYNNEI, per germline. This CDR3 comprises 14 residues. V was cut by 6 bases and J by 6 bases, with 14 bases left in between. The CDR3 DNA reads as TGTGCCAGCAGGGTGACAGAGCTCTCCGGGGAGCTGTTTTTT. The encoded protein is CASRVTELSGELFF.

V and J are TRBV7-3 and TRBJ1-2; TRBD1 aligns across 8 bases. The germline V gene encodes CDR1 SGHTA and CDR2 FQGTGA. This CDR3 has 13 residues. V lost 3 bases and J lost 8; bases outside the gene matches: 5. The CDR3 nucleotides read TGTGCCAGCAGCTTGGACAGGGAGGGAGGCTACACCTTC. Residues: CASSLDREGGYTF.